This TCR beta chain appears in the sequencing data of a study of cytomegalovirus exposure and HLA in healthy donors. Amplification used 60 Vbeta primers and 13 Jbeta primers. Sequencing was performed with immunoSEQ multiplex PCR; in TCRdb, only in-frame clones are kept and a portion is missing. The table records about 120,000 clones, 81% of them present only once. General study points: TCR association rates varied by HLA locus in a later analysis, with DRB1 highest and HLA-C lowest. Cytomegalovirus association was assigned to around 150 TCR beta chains. Relative to equally common others, HLA-associated TCR beta chains showed greater clonal expansion in a later analysis.

In regard to this clone: The antigen remains undetermined.

The CDR3 consists of 14 residues. CDR1 MNHEY and CDR2 SVGAGI come from the germline V gene. V shed 5 bases and J shed 1 base, with 11 bases lying between them. The TCR originated in a young man in good health and CMV-seropositive. Sequenced input: PBMCs. This rearrangement joins TRBV6-5 to TRBJ2-5, with D perhaps TRBD2 (6 bases). CDR3 sequence reads: CASSTLRGQETQYF. CDR3 DNA: TGTGCCAGCAGTACCCTGCGGGGCCAAGAGACCCAGTACTTC.